This record concerns one T cell receptor beta chain sequence. What it binds is unknown. The V gene lost 5 bases and the J gene lost 2 bases, with 14 bases spanning the gap. CDR3 length: 15 amino acids. From germline, CDR1 is MNHNY and CDR2 SVGAGI (reference sequence). This entry comes from a study of shared clonotypes between healthy human individuals. Study context: CD4 naive cells filled three plates per donor, CD4 memory three, CD8 naive two and CD8 memory one.

Deep-level assay runs were performed. Data came from immunoSEQ multiplex PCR; TCRdb stores just in-frame clones and leaves some out. Of about 690,000 clones listed, 90% are singletons. Pooled CD45RO+ cells and CCR7-negative CD45RA+ TemRA cells made up CD8 memory. Study observations and caveats: Sampling covered nothing but blood. Tissue TCR repertoires likely differ from those found in blood.

This sequence was found in a man between 18 and 35 years old in good health. Some clones in this sample may be carry-over from other donors' samples. Sequencing used memory CD8+ T cells from PBMCs. The subset denotes: CD45RO+ cells pooled with CCR7-negative TemRA cells. J is TRBJ2-3 and V is TRBV6-6; D may be TRBD2 (7 bases). In DNA form, the CDR3 reads TGTGCCAGCAGTGCCGTCCGGGGGGCCACAGATACGCAGTATTTT. Translated, it gives CASSAVRGATDTQYF.